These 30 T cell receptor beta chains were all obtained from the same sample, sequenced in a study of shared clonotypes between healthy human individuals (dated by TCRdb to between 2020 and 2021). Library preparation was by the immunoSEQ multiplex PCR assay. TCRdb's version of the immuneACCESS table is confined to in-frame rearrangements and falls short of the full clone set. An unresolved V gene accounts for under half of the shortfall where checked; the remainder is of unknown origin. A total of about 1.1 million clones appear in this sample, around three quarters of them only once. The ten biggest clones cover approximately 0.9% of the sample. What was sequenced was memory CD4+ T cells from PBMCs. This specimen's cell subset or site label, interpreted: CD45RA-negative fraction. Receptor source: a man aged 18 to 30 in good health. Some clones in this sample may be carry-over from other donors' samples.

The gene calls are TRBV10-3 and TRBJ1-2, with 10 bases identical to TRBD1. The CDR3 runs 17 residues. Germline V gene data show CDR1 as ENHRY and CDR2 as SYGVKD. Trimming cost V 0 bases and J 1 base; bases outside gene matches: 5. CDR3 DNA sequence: TGTGCCATCAGTGAGTCGGGGGGGACAGGGGTTAACTATGGCTACACCTTC. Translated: CAISESGGTGVNYGYTF.

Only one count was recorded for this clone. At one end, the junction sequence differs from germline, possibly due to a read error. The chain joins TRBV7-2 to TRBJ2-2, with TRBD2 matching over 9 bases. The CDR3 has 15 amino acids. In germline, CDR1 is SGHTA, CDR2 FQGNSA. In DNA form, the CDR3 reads TGTGCCGGCAGTACGGCAGCGGGAGGTGACGGGGAGCTGTTTTTT. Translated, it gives CAGSTAAGGDGELFF.

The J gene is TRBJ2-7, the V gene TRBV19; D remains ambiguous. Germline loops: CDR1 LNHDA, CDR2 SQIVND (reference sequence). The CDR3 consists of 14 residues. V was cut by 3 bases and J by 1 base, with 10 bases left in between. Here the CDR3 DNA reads TGTGCCAGTAGTATGCCTACGGTTTCCTACGAGCAGTACTTC. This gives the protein CASSMPTVSYEQYF.

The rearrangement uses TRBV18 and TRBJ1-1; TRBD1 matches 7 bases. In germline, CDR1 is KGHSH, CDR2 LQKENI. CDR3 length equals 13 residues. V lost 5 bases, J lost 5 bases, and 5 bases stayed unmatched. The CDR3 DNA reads TGTGCCAGCTCAGGGCAGGGGGGGACTGAAGCTTTCTTT. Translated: CASSGQGGTEAFF.

CDR3 in amino acids: CASGPDRVNYGYTF. The CDR3 DNA reads as TGCGCCAGCGGCCCGGACAGGGTAAACTATGGCTACACCTTC. V is TRBV5-1 and J is TRBJ1-2, with 8 bases lining up with TRBD1. Germline V gene lookup returns CDR1 SGHRS and CDR2 YFSETQ. Trimming at V came to 7 bases and at J to 2 bases, leaving 7 bases not matched to a gene. The length of the CDR3 is 14 residues.

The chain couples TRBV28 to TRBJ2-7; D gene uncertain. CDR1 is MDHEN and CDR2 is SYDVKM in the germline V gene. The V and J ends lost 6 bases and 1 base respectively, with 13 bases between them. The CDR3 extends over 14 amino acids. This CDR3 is CASRLMAASYEQYF. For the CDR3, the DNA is TGTGCCAGCAGACTAATGGCCGCTTCCTACGAGCAGTACTTC.

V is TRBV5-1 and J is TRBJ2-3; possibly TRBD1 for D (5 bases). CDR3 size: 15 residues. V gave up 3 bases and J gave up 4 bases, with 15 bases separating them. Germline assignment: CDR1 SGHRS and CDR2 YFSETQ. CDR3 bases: TGCGCCAGCAGCTCCTCGCGGACACCGGCAGATACGCAGTATTTT. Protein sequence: CASSSSRTPADTQYF.

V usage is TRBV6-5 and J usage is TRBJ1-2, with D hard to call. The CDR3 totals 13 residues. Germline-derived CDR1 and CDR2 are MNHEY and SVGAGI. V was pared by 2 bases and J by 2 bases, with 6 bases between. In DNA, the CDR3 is TGTGCCAGCAGTTACGAGGGAAACTATGGCTACACCTTC. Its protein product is CASSYEGNYGYTF.

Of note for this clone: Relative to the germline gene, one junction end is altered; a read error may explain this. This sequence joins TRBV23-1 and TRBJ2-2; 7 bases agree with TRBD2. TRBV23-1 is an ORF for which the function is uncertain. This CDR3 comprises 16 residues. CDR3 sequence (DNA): TGCGCCAGCAGCCCCAGGCGGGAGCATGGAGACCGGGGAGCTGTTTTT. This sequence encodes CASSPRREHGDRGAVF.

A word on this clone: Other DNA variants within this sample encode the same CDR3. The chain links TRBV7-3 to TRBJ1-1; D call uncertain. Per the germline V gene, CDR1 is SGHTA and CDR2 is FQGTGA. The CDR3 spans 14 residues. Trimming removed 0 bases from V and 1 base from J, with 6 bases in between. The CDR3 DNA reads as TGTGCCAGCAGCTTAACTCCTGGGAACACTGAAGCTTTCTTT. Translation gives CASSLTPGNTEAFF.

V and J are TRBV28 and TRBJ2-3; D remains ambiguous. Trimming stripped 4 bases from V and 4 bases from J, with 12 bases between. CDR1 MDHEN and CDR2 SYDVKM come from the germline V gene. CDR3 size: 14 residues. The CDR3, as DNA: TGTGCCAGCAGTTCTGGGGTTGGCGCAGATACGCAGTATTTT. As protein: CASSSGVGADTQYF. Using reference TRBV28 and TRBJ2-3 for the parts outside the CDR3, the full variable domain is DVKVTQSSRYLVKRTGEKVFLECVQDMDHENMFWYRQDPGLGLRLIYFSYDVKMKEKGDIPEGYSVSREKKERFSLILESASTNQTSMYLCASSSGVGADTQYFGPGTRLTVL.

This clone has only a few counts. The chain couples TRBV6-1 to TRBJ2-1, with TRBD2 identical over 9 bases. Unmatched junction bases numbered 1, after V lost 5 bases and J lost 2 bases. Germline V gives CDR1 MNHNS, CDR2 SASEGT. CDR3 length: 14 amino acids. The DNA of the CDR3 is TGTGCCAGCAGTTTAGCGGGAGCCTACAATGAGCAGTTCTTC. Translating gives CASSLAGAYNEQFF.

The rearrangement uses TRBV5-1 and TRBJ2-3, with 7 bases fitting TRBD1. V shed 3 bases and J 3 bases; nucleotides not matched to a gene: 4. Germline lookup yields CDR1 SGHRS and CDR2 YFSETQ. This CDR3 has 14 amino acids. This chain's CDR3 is CASSSQGVTDTQYF. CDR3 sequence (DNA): TGCGCCAGCAGCTCTCAGGGGGTGACAGATACGCAGTATTTT.

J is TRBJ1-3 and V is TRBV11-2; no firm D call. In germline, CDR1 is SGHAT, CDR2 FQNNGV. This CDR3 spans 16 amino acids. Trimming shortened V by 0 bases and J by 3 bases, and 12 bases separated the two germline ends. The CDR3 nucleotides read TGTGCCAGCAGCTTAGAACGGGGAAGTAGTGGAAACACCATATATTTT. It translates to CASSLERGSSGNTIYF.

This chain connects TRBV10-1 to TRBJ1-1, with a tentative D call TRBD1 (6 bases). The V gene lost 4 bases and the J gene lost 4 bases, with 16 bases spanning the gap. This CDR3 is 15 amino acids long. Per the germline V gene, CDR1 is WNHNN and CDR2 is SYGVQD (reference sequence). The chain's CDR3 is CASSADSLGGTEAFF. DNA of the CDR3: TGCGCCAGCAGTGCCGACAGCTTAGGGGGCACTGAAGCTTTCTTT.

Here the CDR3 reads CASSIGRMAYEQYF. DNA for the CDR3: TGTGCCAGCAGCATCGGACGTATGGCCTACGAGCAGTACTTC. The chain recombines TRBV9 with TRBJ2-7; the D is unclear. The V end lost 4 bases, the J end lost 2 bases, and 13 bases lay between the germline ends. This CDR3 has 14 amino acids. Germline CDR1 is SGDLS and CDR2 is YYNGEE.

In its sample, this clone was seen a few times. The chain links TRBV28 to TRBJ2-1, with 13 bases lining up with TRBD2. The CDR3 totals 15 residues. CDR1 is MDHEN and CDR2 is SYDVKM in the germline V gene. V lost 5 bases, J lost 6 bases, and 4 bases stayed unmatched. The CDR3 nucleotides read TGTGCCAGCAGTACACTAGCGGGAGGGATCAATGAGCAGTTCTTC. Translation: CASSTLAGGINEQFF. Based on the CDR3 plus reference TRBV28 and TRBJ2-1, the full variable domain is DVKVTQSSRYLVKRTGEKVFLECVQDMDHENMFWYRQDPGLGLRLIYFSYDVKMKEKGDIPEGYSVSREKKERFSLILESASTNQTSMYLCASSTLAGGINEQFFGPGTRLTVL.

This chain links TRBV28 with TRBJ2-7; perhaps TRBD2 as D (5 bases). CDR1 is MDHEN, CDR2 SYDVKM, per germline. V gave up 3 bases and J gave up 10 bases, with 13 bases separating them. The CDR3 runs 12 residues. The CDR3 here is CASSFPLVGQYF. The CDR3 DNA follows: TGTGCCAGCAGTTTCCCACTAGTCGGCCAGTACTTC.

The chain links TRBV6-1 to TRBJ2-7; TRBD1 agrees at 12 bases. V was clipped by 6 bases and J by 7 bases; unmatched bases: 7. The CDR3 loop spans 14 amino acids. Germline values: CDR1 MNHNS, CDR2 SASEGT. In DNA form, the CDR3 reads TGTGCCAGCAGGGGGACAGGGGGCGCGGGAGAGCAGTACTTC. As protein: CASRGTGGAGEQYF.

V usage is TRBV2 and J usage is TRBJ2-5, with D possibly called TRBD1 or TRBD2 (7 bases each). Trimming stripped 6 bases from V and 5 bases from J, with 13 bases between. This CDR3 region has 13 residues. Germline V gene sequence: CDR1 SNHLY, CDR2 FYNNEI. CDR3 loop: CASRVGGGETQYF. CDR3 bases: TGTGCCAGCAGGGTGGGAGGGGGCGAGACCCAGTACTTC.

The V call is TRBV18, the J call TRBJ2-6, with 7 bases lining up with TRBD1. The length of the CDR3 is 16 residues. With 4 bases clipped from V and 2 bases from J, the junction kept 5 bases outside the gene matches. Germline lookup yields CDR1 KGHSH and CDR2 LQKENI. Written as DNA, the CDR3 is TGTGCCAGCTCACTGGACAGGATAACTGGGGCCAACGTCCTGACTTTC. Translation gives CASSLDRITGANVLTF.

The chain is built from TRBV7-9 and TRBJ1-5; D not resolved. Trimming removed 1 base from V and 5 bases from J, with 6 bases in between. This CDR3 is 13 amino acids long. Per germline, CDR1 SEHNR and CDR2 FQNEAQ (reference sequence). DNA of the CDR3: TGTGCCAGCAGCTTAGGTAGTTATCAGCCCCAGCATTTT. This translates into CASSLGSYQPQHF.

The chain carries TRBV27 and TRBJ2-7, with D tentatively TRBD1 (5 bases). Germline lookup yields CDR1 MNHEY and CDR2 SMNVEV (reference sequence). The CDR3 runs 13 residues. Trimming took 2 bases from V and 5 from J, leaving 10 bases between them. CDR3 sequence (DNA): TGTGCCAGCAGTTTACTCTCAGGGAACGAGCAGTACTTC. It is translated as CASSLLSGNEQYF.

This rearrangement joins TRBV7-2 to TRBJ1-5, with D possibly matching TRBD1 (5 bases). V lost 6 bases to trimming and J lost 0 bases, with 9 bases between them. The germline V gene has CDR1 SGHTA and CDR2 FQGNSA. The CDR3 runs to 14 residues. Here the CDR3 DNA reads TGTGCCAGCAGTTTCGACAGTAGCAATCAGCCCCAGCATTTT. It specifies CASSFDSSNQPQHF.

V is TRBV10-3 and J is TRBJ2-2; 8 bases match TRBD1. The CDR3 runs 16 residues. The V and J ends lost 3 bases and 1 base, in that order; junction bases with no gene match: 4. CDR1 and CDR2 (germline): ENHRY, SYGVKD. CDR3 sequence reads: CAISEVGQGNTGELFF. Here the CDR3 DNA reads TGTGCCATCAGTGAAGTAGGACAGGGGAACACCGGGGAGCTGTTTTTT.

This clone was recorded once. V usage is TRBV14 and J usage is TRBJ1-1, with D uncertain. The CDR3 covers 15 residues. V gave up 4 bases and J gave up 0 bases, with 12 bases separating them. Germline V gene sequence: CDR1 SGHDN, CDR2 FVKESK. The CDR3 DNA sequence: TGTGCCAGCAGCCCGACTTACACGTTGAACACTGAAGCTTTCTTT. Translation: CASSPTYTLNTEAFF.

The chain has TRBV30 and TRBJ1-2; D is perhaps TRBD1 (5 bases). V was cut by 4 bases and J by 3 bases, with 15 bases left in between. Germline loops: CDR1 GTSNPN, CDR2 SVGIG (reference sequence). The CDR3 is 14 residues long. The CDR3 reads CAWIPSPGDYGYTF. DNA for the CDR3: TGTGCCTGGATACCCAGCCCGGGGGACTATGGCTACACCTTC.

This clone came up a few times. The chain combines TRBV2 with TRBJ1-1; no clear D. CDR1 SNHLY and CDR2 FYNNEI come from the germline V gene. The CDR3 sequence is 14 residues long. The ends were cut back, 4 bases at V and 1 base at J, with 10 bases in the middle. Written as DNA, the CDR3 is TGTGCCAGCAGTGTTCGTCTGCAGAACACTGAAGCTTTCTTT. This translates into CASSVRLQNTEAFF.

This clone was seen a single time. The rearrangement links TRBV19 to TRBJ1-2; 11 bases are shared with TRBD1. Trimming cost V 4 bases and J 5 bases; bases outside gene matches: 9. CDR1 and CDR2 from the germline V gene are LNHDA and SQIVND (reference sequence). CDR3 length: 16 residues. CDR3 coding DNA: TGTGCCAGTAGTACCCTAGGACAGGGGGCGTTATATGGCTACACCTTC. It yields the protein CASSTLGQGALYGYTF.

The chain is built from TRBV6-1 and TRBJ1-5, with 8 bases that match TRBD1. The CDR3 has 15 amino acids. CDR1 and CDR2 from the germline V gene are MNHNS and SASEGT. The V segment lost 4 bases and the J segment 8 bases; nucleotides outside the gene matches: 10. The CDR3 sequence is CASSVTTGGLEPQHF. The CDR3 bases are TGTGCCAGCAGTGTGACCACAGGGGGGTTGGAGCCCCAGCATTTT.